The present T cell receptor (beta chain) was sequenced within a study of response to subunit inactivated influenza vaccine. From germline, CDR1 is LGHNA and CDR2 YNFKEQ. V was cut by 1 base and J by 2 bases, with 9 bases left in between. This CDR3 region has 14 residues. Findings of the study overall: Authors proposed each seasonal influenza vaccination draws in few new T cells.

On this clonotype: The antigen remains undetermined.

TCRdb re-called the RT-PCR reads with MiXCR, one entry per CDR3 protein. The sample holds fewer than 600,000 distinct CDR3 sequences; approximately 7.3% are singletons and the top ten take 10% to 15%. Material: PBMCs from blood, obtained less than 30 months after vaccination. The chain is built from TRBV4-2 and TRBJ2-7; D ambiguous. The TCR was taken from a man aged 50 to 69 who received an inactivated influenza vaccine. CDR3 in amino acids: CASSQGMRTYEQYF. The CDR3 DNA reads TGTGCCAGCAGCCAAGGTATGCGCACCTACGAGCAGTACTTC.